Listed below are T cell receptor beta chains from one sample, sequenced in a study of T-cell memory formation after mild COVID-19. One entry per CDR3 protein results from TCRdb running MiXCR on the 5' RACE reads. The table has about 350,000 distinct CDR3 sequences, 25% to 30% seen once. Sequencing input: PBMCs or a T cell subset sorted from them (not recorded which). These receptors came from an adult woman who had mild COVID-19 (a few samples of this study predate the infection). Cell type and time point are not known. The CDR3 runs from the conserved cysteine through the conserved F or W. The D gene is left open where the match is weak. Not every row has a clone size; where given, it reads once, few, many or a size class.

CASSLSGTADGEQFF	TGCGCCAGCAGCTTGTCTGGGACAGCGGATGGCGAGCAGTTCTTC	TRBJ2-1	TRBV5-1	few	TRBD1
CASSLGLQADTQYF	TGCGCCAGCAGCTTGGGCCTTCAGGCGGATACGCAGTATTTT	TRBJ2-3	TRBV5-1	many	-
CASSQDLSSGRNTGELFF	TGCGCCAGCAGCCAAGATTTGTCTAGCGGGAGAAACACCGGGGAGCTGTTTTTT	TRBJ2-2	TRBV4-3	-	TRBD2
CASSLSLAGVPYNEQFF	TGTGCCAGCAGCTTATCATTAGCGGGAGTTCCCTACAATGAGCAGTTCTTC	TRBJ2-1	TRBV7-3	-	TRBD2
CASSLTGGSYNEQFF	TGCGCCAGCAGCTTGACGGGGGGCTCCTACAATGAGCAGTTCTTC	TRBJ2-1	TRBV5-1	many	TRBD2
CASSFRESTDTQYF	TGCGCCAGCAGCTTTCGGGAAAGCACAGATACGCAGTATTTT	TRBJ2-3	TRBV5-1	few	-
CASSYPTRTGEVTQYF	TGTGCCAGCAGTTACCCTACTCGGACAGGGGAGGTCACCCAGTACTTC	TRBJ2-5	TRBV6-2/TRBV6-3	few	TRBD1
CASSQEPGDEQFF	TGCGCCAGCAGCCAAGAGCCGGGGGATGAGCAGTTCTTC	TRBJ2-1	TRBV4-3	-	-
CASSLETSGLQETQYF	TGTGCCAGCAGCTTAGAGACTAGCGGACTCCAAGAGACCCAGTACTTC	TRBJ2-5	TRBV11-2	few	TRBD2
CASSFGQGGRDEQFF	TGTGCCAGCAGCTTCGGACAGGGCGGGAGGGATGAGCAGTTCTTC	TRBJ2-1	TRBV9	-	-
CASGSAEQFF	TGTGCCAGCGGCTCTGCTGAGCAGTTCTTC	TRBJ2-1	TRBV2	-	-
CARSQDSGNTIYF	TGTGCCCGATCCCAGGACTCTGGAAACACCATATATTTT	TRBJ1-3	TRBV30	-	-
CASRPGQEYTEAFF	TGTGCCAGCCGACCAGGACAGGAGTACACTGAAGCTTTCTTT	TRBJ1-1	TRBV10-3	-	TRBD1
CASSSLRETSGKPLAFF	TGCGCCAGCAGCTCCCTACGAGAGACTAGCGGGAAACCGTTGGCGTTCTTC	TRBJ2-1	TRBV5-1	-	TRBD2
CASTHRGRGHTNYGYTF	TGTGCCAGCACTCACCGGGGGAGAGGACATACTAACTATGGCTACACCTTC	TRBJ1-2	TRBV6-2/TRBV6-3	few	-
CAWNRNSRAGELFF	TGTGCCTGGAATCGGAACTCGAGGGCCGGGGAGCTGTTTTTT	TRBJ2-2	TRBV30	-	-
CSVRSGRGQFF	TGCAGCGTTAGGTCGGGACGAGGGCAGTTCTTC	TRBJ2-1	TRBV29-1	-	-
CASSRTITGRDTEAFF	TGTGCCAGCAGCCGAACTATTACAGGGCGGGACACTGAAGCTTTCTTT	TRBJ1-1	TRBV6-6	few	-
CASSTGPRYTF	TGTGCCAGCAGCACGGGCCCGCGCTACACCTTC	TRBJ1-2	TRBV11-2	-	-
CASSFGNMNTEAFF	TGTGCCAGCAGTTTCGGCAACATGAACACTGAAGCTTTCTTT	TRBJ1-1	TRBV12-3/TRBV12-4	-	-
CASTGLNGLAKNIQYF	TGTGCCAGCACGGGCCTTAACGGTCTAGCCAAAAACATTCAGTACTTC	TRBJ2-4	TRBV6-6	-	-